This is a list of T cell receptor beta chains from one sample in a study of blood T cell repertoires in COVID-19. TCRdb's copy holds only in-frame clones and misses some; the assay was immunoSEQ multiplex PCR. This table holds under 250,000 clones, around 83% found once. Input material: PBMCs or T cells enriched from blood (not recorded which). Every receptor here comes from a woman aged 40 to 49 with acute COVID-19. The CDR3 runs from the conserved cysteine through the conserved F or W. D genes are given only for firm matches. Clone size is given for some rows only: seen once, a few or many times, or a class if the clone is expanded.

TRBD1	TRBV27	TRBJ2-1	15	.	TGTGCCAGCAATGACAGGGGAGGCCCATACAATGAGCAGTTCTTC	CASNDRGGPYNEQFF
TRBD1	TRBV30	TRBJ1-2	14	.	TGTGCCTGGAGCAGGGGACAGGGGGACTATGGCTACACCTTC	CAWSRGQGDYGYTF
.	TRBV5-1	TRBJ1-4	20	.	TGCGCCAGCAGCTTGGTGGTTTCTGGGGGCACACCTTGGGCTAATGAAAAACTGTTTTTT	CASSLVVSGGTPWANEKLFF
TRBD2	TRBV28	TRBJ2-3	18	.	TGTGCCAGCAGTTTGGGGGCCATAGGGGCGGGAGGGCCCGGTACGCAGTATTTT	CASSLGAIGAGGPGTQYF
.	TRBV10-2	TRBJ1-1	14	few	TGCGCCAGCAGTGGGGCGGGAGGGGACACTGAAGCTTTCTTT	CASSGAGGDTEAFF
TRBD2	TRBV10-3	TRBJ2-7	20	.	TGTGCCATCAGTGAGTCGACGAGACTAGCGGGGGCCAGGAGCTCCTACGAGCAGTACTTC	CAISESTRLAGARSSYEQYF
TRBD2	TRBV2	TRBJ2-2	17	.	TGTGCCAGCAGCCCCAGAGGACTAGTTGGTCGCACCGGGGAGCTGTTTTTT	CASSPRGLVGRTGELFF
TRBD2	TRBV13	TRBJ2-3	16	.	TGTGCCAGCAGCTTAGTCCTAGCGGGAGAGACAGATACGCAGTATTTT	CASSLVLAGETDTQYF
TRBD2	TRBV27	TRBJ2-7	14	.	TGTGCCAGCAGTTTACGGTCTAGCGGCTACGAGCAGTACTTC	CASSLRSSGYEQYF
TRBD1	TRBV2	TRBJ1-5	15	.	TGTGCCAGCAGGAAACAGGGGATCGAAAATCAGCCCCAGCATTTT	CASRKQGIENQPQHF
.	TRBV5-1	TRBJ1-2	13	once	TGCGCCAGCAGCTTCCAGGAAACCTATGGCTACACCTTC	CASSFQETYGYTF
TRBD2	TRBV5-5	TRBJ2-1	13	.	TGTGCCAGCAGCTTGGCACAAGCGGGAGAACAGTTCTTC	CASSLAQAGEQFF
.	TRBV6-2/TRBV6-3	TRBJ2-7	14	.	TGTGCCAGCAGTTACCAGGGGGGCTCCTACGAGCAGTACTTC	CASSYQGGSYEQYF
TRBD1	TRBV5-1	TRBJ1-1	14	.	TGCGCCAGCAGCGGATTGACAGGGGCGGCTGAAGCTTTCTTT	CASSGLTGAAEAFF
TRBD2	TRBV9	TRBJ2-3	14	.	TGTGCCAGCAGCCCTAGCGGATTCACAGATACGCAGTATTTT	CASSPSGFTDTQYF
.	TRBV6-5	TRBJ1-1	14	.	TGTGCCAGCAGACCGACAGTTGGGGCCACTGAAGCTTTCTTT	CASRPTVGATEAFF